This entry lists 22 T cell receptor beta chains sequenced from one sample in a study of identical twins. Each CDR3 protein is one row after TCRdb ran MiXCR on the 5' RACE reads. In the table there are about 430,000 distinct CDR3 sequences, about 18% of which are singletons. Source material: naive T cells sorted from blood. The receptors shown here come from a man aged 50 to 60 in good health.

This clonotype was detected many times. The genes are TRBV20-1 and TRBJ1-6, with D possibly matching TRBD1 (5 bases). Looked up from germline, CDR1 is DFQATT and CDR2 is SNEGSKA (reference sequence). V lost 1 base and J 3 bases, leaving 16 bases between the germline ends. CDR3 length equals 17 residues. The DNA of the CDR3 is TGCAGTGCTAGAGTAAAACAGGCTCAGAACTATAATTCACCCCTCCACTTT. Amino acid sequence: CSARVKQAQNYNSPLHF.

This clonotype appeared many times. This chain uses TRBV20-1 with TRBJ2-3; 9 positions match TRBD2. Germline values: CDR1 DFQATT, CDR2 SNEGSKA (reference sequence). This CDR3 is built from 17 residues. The J segment lost 3 bases and the V segment lost 1 base, leaving 11 bases of the junction unmatched. This CDR3 is CSARVRRGLAGTDTQYF. The CDR3 DNA is TGCAGTGCTAGAGTGAGGCGGGGGCTAGCGGGGACAGATACGCAGTATTTT.

The CDR3 DNA reads as TGCAGTGCTAGGACAGGGAGCACTGAAGCTTTCTTT. Translating it yields CSARTGSTEAFF. This chain joins TRBV20-1 and TRBJ1-1; the match to TRBD1 covers 7 bases. V was clipped by 3 bases and J by 4 bases; unmatched bases: 2. This CDR3 is built from 12 residues. Germline V CDR1 and CDR2: DFQATT, SNEGSKA (reference sequence).

V usage is TRBV5-1 and J usage is TRBJ1-5; no firm D call. This CDR3 has 15 amino acids. Trimming shortened V by 0 bases and J by 4 bases, and 11 bases separated the two germline ends. From germline, CDR1 is SGHRS and CDR2 YFSETQ. DNA of the CDR3: TGCGCCAGCAGCTTGGGTCCGGGAGAAAATCAGCCCCAGCATTTT. Translated: CASSLGPGENQPQHF.

The chain's CDR3 is CSALAGQETQYF. DNA of the CDR3: TGCAGTGCCCTAGCGGGGCAAGAGACCCAGTACTTC. The chain is built from TRBV20-1 and TRBJ2-5, with 9 bases matching TRBD2. There are 12 residues in the CDR3. With 6 bases clipped from V and 2 bases from J, the junction kept 1 base outside the gene matches. The V gene's germline CDR1 is DFQATT and CDR2 SNEGSKA (reference sequence).

This clonotype was seen at least ten times. V gene TRBV18 combines with J gene TRBJ2-2; 10 nucleotides match TRBD1. J gave up 4 bases and V 3 bases, and 5 bases lay outside the gene matches. This CDR3 region has 16 residues. Germline V CDR1 and CDR2: KGHSH, LQKENI. The CDR3 loop is CASSPVGTGVTGELFF. The CDR3 bases are TGTGCCAGCTCACCGGTCGGGACAGGGGTCACCGGGGAGCTGTTTTTT.

V gene TRBV6-5 combines with J gene TRBJ2-6; the D is unclear. CDR1 is MNHEY and CDR2 is SVGAGI in the germline V gene. This CDR3 has 16 amino acids. V was trimmed by 2 bases and J by 0 bases, leaving 8 bases between them. CDR3 bases: TGTGCCAGCAGTTACCGGGCAGCCTCTGGGGCCAACGTCCTGACTTTC. This encodes CASSYRAASGANVLTF.

In this sample, this clonotype turned up a few times. The chain is built from TRBV9 and TRBJ1-4; the D is unclear. Per the germline V gene, CDR1 is SGDLS and CDR2 is YYNGEE. The CDR3 has 15 amino acids. Trimming left V 0 bases short and J 9 bases short, with 15 bases between. CDR3 in amino acids: CASSVDPGTSQKLFF. The CDR3 DNA sequence: TGTGCCAGCAGCGTAGACCCGGGAACTAGTCAAAAACTGTTTTTT. Together with reference TRBV9 and TRBJ1-4, the CDR3 gives the full variable domain: DSGVTQTPKHLITATGQRVTLRCSPRSGDLSVYWYQQSLDQGLQFLIQYYNGEERAKGNILERFSAQQFPDLHSELNLSSLELGDSALYFCASSVDPGTSQKLFFGSGTQLSVL.

V is TRBV5-1 and J is TRBJ2-3; D is undetermined. This CDR3 spans 12 amino acids. Per germline, CDR1 SGHRS and CDR2 YFSETQ. V was clipped by 4 bases and J by 7 bases, with 10 bases between them. The CDR3 region has the DNA TGCGCCAGCAGCGCCGGGCTAAATACGCAGTATTTT. Protein sequence: CASSAGLNTQYF. Looking up the rest from reference TRBV5-1 and TRBJ2-3 gives the full variable domain: KAGVTQTPRYLIKTRGQQVTLSCSPISGHRSVSWYQQTPGQGLQFLFEYFSETQRNKGNFPGRFSGRQFSNSRSEMNVSTLELGDSALYLCASSAGLNTQYFGPGTRLTVL.

This clonotype has a count of ten or more. The chain recombines TRBV5-6 with TRBJ2-1; 9 bases map to TRBD2. V was pared by 0 bases and J by 5 bases, with 3 bases of the junction left unmatched. Germline CDR1 reads SGHDT; CDR2 reads YYEEEE. There are 15 residues in the CDR3. CDR3: CASSLAGTSNNEQFF. CDR3 DNA sequence: TGTGCCAGCAGCTTGGCCGGGACTAGCAACAATGAGCAGTTCTTC.

This clonotype was detected ten times or more. The rearrangement uses TRBV23-1 and TRBJ2-5; D is unresolved. TRBV23-1 is annotated as an ORF whose role is uncertain. The CDR3 totals 16 residues. V dropped 6 bases and J dropped 1 base, with 18 bases sitting between them. CDR3 DNA sequence: TGCGCCAGCAGCCCACATTTGATGGAACTCCAAGAGACCCAGTACTTC. This gives the protein CASSPHLMELQETQYF.

This clonotype appeared many times. This chain uses TRBV6-6 with TRBJ2-7; a possible D gene is TRBD1 (6 bases). V lost 2 bases to trimming and J lost 7 bases, with 12 bases between them. The CDR3 totals 13 residues. Germline-derived CDR1 and CDR2 are MNHNY and SVGAGI (reference sequence). The CDR3 sequence is CASSYPGEGEQYF. The CDR3 nucleotides are TGTGCCAGCAGTTACCCAGGGGAAGGGGAGCAGTACTTC.

This clonotype was recorded a few times. This CDR3 reads CSARVPYGDTQYF. For the CDR3, the DNA is TGCAGTGCTAGAGTCCCCTATGGGGATACGCAGTATTTT. V and J are TRBV20-1 and TRBJ2-3; D is uncertain. V lost 1 base to trimming and J lost 6 bases, with 11 bases between them. The CDR3 consists of 13 residues. Germline V CDR1 and CDR2: DFQATT, SNEGSKA (reference sequence).

This clonotype was seen repeatedly, ten times or more. V is TRBV29-1 and J is TRBJ2-5; D remains unclear. Germline CDR1 is SQVTM and CDR2 is ANQGSEA. Trimming took off 6 bases at V and 0 bases at J, with 5 bases between the two ends. CDR3 length: 11 residues. This chain's CDR3 is CSVVYQETQYF. Here the CDR3 DNA reads TGCAGCGTCGTCTACCAAGAGACCCAGTACTTC.

The chain recombines TRBV6-5 with TRBJ1-1; TRBD1 might be the D (5 bases). V lost 0 bases, J lost 5 bases, and 7 bases lay in between. There are 13 residues in the CDR3. Per the germline V gene, CDR1 is MNHEY and CDR2 is SVGAGI. CDR3 region: CASSYSGVTEAFF. CDR3 coding DNA: TGTGCCAGCAGTTACTCAGGGGTGACTGAAGCTTTCTTT.

The chain uses TRBV20-1 and TRBJ1-5, with D possibly matching TRBD1 (5 bases). This CDR3 region has 14 residues. Germline lookup yields CDR1 DFQATT and CDR2 SNEGSKA (reference sequence). Trimming removed 5 bases from V and 9 bases from J, with 20 bases in between. The CDR3 here is CSASPGSRGGPQHF. As DNA, the CDR3 is TGCAGTGCTTCTCCGGGGTCGCGGGGGGGGCCCCAGCATTTT.

This clonotype came up a few times. The J gene is TRBJ2-3, the V gene TRBV12-3 or TRBV12-4; no reliable D call. V shed 1 base and J shed 4 bases, with 9 bases lying between them. The CDR3 length is 14 residues. The CDR3 DNA reads as TGTGCCAGCAGTTTAGTGTCAGCGTCAGATACGCAGTATTTT. Amino acid sequence: CASSLVSASDTQYF.

The chain carries TRBV15 and TRBJ2-7, with 9 bases aligning to TRBD2. V dropped 0 bases and J dropped 3; count of bases not matched to a gene: 3. The germline V gene has CDR1 LNHNV and CDR2 YYDKDF (reference sequence). The CDR3 has 15 residues. The CDR3 reads CATSRETSGYYEQYF. DNA for the CDR3: TGTGCCACCAGCAGAGAGACTAGCGGCTACTACGAGCAGTACTTC.

This clonotype came up many times. The gene calls are TRBV27 and TRBJ2-7, with D possibly being TRBD1 (6 bases). The CDR3 sequence is 12 residues long. Germline CDR1 MNHEY, CDR2 SMNVEV (reference sequence). Trimming took 2 bases from V and 12 from J, leaving 14 bases between them. As DNA, the CDR3 is TGTGCCAGCAGTTTAGGGGGCGGCCTTGTGTACTTC. This translates into CASSLGGGLVYF.

CDR3 in DNA: TGTGCCAGCAGCACGACAGGGTCGGGTGAGCAGTACTTC. This codes for CASSTTGSGEQYF. J is TRBJ2-7 and V is TRBV7-6, with 7 bases lining up with TRBD1. V shed 5 bases, J shed 7 bases, and the junction held 8 bases outside the gene matches. The CDR3 is 13 residues long. Germline values: CDR1 SGHVS, CDR2 FNYEAQ.

This clonotype was detected a few times. The chain employs TRBV18 and TRBJ2-4; TRBD1 matches 9 bases. J was trimmed by 10 bases and V by 4 bases; bases with no gene match: 8. Germline loops: CDR1 KGHSH, CDR2 LQKENI. The CDR3 is 14 residues long. The CDR3 loop is CASSLSPGQGIQYF. CDR3 DNA sequence: TGTGCCAGCTCACTTTCACCGGGACAGGGTATTCAGTACTTC. Using reference TRBV18 and TRBJ2-4 for the parts outside the CDR3, the full variable domain is NAGVMQNPRHLVRRRGQEARLRCSPMKGHSHVYWYRQLPEEGLKFMVYLQKENIIDESGMPKERFSAEFPKEGPSILRIQQVVRGDSAAYFCASSLSPGQGIQYFGAGTRLSVL.

The CDR3 reads CASSSGLLSGNTIYF. In DNA form, the CDR3 reads TGTGCCAGCAGTTCGGGCCTTCTCTCTGGAAACACCATATATTTT. The chain employs TRBV27 and TRBJ1-3; D call uncertain. This CDR3 spans 15 amino acids. The germline gives CDR1 MNHEY, CDR2 SMNVEV (reference sequence). The V and J ends lost 4 bases and 0 bases respectively, with 10 bases between them.